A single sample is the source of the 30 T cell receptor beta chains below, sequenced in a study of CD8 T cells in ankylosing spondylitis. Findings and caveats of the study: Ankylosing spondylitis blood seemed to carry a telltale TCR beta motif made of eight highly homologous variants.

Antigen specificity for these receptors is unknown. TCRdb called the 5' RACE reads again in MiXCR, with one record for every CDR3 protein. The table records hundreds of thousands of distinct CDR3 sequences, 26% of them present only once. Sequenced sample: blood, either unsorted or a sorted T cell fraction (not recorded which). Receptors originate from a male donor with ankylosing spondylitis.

CDR3 region: CSASPFIGGNHQPQHF. The CDR3 coding sequence is TGCAGTGCTAGTCCCTTTATAGGAGGGAATCATCAGCCCCAGCATTTT. The chain joins TRBV20-1 to TRBJ1-5; D is ambiguous. The germline CDR1 and CDR2 sequences are DFQATT and SNEGSKA (reference sequence). CDR3 size: 16 residues. The V gene lost 3 bases and the J gene lost 5 bases, with 20 bases spanning the gap.

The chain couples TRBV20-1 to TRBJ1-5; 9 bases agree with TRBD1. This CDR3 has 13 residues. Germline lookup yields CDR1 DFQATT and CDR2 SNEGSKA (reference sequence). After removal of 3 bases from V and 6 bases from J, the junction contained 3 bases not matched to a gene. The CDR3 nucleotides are TGCAGTGCTAGTGGGACAGGGACTCAGCCCCAGCATTTT. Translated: CSASGTGTQPQHF.

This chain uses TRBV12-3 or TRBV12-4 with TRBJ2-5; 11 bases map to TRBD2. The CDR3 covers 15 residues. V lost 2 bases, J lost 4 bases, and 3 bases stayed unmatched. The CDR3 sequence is CASSLSLAGGETQYF. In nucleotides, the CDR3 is TGTGCCAGCAGTTTATCCCTAGCGGGAGGAGAGACCCAGTACTTC.

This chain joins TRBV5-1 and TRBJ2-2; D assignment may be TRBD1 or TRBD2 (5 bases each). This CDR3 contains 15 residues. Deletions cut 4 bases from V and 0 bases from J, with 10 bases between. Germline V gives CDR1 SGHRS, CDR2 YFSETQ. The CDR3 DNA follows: TGCGCCAGCAGCGAGGGGATATCGAACACCGGGGAGCTGTTTTTT. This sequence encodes CASSEGISNTGELFF. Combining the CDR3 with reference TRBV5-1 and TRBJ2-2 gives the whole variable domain KAGVTQTPRYLIKTRGQQVTLSCSPISGHRSVSWYQQTPGQGLQFLFEYFSETQRNKGNFPGRFSGRQFSNSRSEMNVSTLELGDSALYLCASSEGISNTGELFFGEGSRLTVL.

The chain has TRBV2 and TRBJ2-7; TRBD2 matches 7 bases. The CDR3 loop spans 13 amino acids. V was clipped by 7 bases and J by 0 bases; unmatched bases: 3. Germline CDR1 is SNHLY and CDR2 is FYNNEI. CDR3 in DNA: TGTGCCAGCATGGGGGGGGGCTCCTACGAGCAGTACGTC. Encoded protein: CASMGGGSYEQYV.

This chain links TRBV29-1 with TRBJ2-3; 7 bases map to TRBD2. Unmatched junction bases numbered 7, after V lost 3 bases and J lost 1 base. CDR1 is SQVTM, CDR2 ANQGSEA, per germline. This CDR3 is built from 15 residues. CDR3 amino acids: CSVEAGVPGTDTQYF. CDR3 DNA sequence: TGCAGCGTTGAGGCGGGAGTTCCCGGCACAGATACGCAGTATTTT.

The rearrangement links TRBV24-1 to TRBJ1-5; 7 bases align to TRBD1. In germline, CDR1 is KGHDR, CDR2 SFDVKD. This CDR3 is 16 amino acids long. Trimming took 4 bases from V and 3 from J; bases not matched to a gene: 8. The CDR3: CATSDRGTAYNQPQHF. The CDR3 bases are TGTGCCACCAGTGACCGAGGGACAGCCTACAATCAGCCCCAGCATTTT.

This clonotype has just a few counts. CDR3 DNA: TGTGCCAGCAGTGCTACCGCAGGGAACACTGAAGCTTTCTTT. Translated: CASSATAGNTEAFF. The rearrangement joins TRBV6-1 to TRBJ1-1; no clear D gene. The V and J ends lost 4 bases and 1 base respectively, with 10 bases between them. CDR1 and CDR2 from the germline V gene are MNHNS and SASEGT. The CDR3 has 14 amino acids.

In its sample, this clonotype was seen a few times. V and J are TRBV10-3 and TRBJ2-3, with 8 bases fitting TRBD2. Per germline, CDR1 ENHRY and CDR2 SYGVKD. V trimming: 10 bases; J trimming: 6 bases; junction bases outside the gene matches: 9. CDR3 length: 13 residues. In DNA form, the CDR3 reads TGTGCCACCGAAGCGGGAGCGGGCGATACGCAGTATTTT. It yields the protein CATEAGAGDTQYF.

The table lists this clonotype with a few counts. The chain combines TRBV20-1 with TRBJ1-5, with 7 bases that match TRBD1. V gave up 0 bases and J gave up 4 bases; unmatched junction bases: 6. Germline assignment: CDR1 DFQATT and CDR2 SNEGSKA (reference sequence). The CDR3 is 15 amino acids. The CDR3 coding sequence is TGCAGTGCTAGAGATTACAGGGGAGGGAATCAGCCCCAGCATTTT. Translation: CSARDYRGGNQPQHF.

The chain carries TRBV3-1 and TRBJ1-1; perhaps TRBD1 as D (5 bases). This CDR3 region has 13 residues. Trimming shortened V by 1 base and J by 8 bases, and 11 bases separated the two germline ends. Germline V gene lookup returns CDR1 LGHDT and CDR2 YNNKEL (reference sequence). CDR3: CASSQAWDGEAFF. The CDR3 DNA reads TGTGCCAGCAGCCAAGCCTGGGACGGCGAAGCTTTCTTT.

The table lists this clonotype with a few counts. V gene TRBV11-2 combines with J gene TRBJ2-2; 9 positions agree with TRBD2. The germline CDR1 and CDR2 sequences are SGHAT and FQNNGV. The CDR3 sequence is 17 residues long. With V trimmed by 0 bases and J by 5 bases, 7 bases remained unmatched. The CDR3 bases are TGTGCCAGCAGCTTAGATAGGCTAGCGGGACGTACCGGGGAGCTGTTTTTT. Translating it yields CASSLDRLAGRTGELFF. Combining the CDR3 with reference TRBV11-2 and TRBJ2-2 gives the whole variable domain EAGVAQSPRYKIIEKRQSVAFWCNPISGHATLYWYQQILGQGPKLLIQFQNNGVVDDSQLPKDRFSAERLKGVDSTLKIQPAKLEDSAVYLCASSLDRLAGRTGELFFGEGSRLTVL.

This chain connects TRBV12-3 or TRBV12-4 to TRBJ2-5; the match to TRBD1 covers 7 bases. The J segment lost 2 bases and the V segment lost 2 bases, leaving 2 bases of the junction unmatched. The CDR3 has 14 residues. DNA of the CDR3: TGTGCCAGCAGTTTACAGGGGGTTCAAGAGACCCAGTACTTC. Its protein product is CASSLQGVQETQYF.

CDR3 sequence (DNA): TGTGCCGTGGGACAGGGGAACACTGAAGCTTTCTTT. This sequence encodes CAVGQGNTEAFF. This rearrangement joins TRBV2 to TRBJ1-1; the match to TRBD1 covers 9 bases. This CDR3 is 12 amino acids long. Trimming at V came to 11 bases and at J to 1 base, leaving 2 bases not matched to a gene. Germline V gene lookup returns CDR1 SNHLY and CDR2 FYNNEI.

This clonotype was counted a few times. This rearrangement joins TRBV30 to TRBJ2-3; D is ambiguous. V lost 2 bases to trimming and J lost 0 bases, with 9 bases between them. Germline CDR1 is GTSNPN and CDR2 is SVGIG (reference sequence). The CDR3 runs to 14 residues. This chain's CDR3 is CAWSPRPSTDTQYF. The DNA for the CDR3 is TGTGCCTGGAGTCCCCGGCCTAGCACAGATACGCAGTATTTT.

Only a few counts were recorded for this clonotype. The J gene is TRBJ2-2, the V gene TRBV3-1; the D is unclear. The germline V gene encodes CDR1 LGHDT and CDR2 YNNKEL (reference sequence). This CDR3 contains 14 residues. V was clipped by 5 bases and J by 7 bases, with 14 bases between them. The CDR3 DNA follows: TGTGCCAGCAGCGACTTACCAAGGAGCGGGGAGCTGTTTTTT. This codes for CASSDLPRSGELFF.

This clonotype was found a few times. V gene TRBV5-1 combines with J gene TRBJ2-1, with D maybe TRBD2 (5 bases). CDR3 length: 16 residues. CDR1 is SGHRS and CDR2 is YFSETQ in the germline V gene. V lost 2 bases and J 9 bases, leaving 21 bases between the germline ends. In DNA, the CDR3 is TGCGCCAGCAGCTTCGCCCTACTAGGTAATCTCCTTGAGCAGTTCTTC. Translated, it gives CASSFALLGNLLEQFF.

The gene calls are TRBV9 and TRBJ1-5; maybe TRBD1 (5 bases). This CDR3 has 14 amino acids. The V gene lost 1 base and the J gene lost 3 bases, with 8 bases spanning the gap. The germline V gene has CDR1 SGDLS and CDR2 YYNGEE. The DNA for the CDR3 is TGTGCCAGCAGCGTATGGGGCACCAATCAGCCCCAGCATTTT. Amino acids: CASSVWGTNQPQHF.

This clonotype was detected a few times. The CDR3 DNA reads TGTGCCAGCAGCCTCCTCTATGGCTACACCTTC. This gives the protein CASSLLYGYTF. V and J are TRBV11-2 and TRBJ1-2; D is unresolved. Deletions cut 5 bases from V and 4 bases from J, with 5 bases between. The germline gives CDR1 SGHAT, CDR2 FQNNGV. The CDR3 totals 11 residues.

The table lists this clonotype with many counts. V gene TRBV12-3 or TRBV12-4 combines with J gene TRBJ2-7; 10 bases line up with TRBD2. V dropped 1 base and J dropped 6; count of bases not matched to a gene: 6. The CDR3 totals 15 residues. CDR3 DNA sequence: TGTGCCAGCAGTTTAGTACCTAGCGGGAGAACCGAGCAGTACTTC. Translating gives CASSLVPSGRTEQYF.

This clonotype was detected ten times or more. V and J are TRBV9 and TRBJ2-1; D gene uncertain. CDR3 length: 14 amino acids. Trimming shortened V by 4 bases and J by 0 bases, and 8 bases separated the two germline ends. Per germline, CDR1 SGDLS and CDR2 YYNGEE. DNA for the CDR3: TGTGCCAGCAGCCCTTCTGGCTCCTACAATGAGCAGTTCTTC. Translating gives CASSPSGSYNEQFF. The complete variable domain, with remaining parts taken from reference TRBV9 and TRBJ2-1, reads DSGVTQTPKHLITATGQRVTLRCSPRSGDLSVYWYQQSLDQGLQFLIQYYNGEERAKGNILERFSAQQFPDLHSELNLSSLELGDSALYFCASSPSGSYNEQFFGPGTRLTVL.

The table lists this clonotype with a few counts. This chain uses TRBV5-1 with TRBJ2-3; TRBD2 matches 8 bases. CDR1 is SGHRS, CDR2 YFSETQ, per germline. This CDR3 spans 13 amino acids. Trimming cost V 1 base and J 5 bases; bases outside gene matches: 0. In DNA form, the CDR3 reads TGCGCCAGCAGCTTGACTAGCGGAGATACGCAGTATTTT. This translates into CASSLTSGDTQYF.

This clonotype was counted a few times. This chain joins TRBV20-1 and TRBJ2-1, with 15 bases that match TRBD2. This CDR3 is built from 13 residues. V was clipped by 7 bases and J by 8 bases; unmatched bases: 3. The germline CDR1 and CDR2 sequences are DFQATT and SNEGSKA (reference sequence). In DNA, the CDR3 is TGCAGTGGGGGACTAGCGGGAGGCTATGAGCAGTTCTTC. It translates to CSGGLAGGYEQFF.

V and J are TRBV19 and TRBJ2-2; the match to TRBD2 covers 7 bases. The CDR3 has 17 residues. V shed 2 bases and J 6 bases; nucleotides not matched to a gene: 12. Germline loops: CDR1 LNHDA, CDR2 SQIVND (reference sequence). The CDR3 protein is CASSILGRASFAGELFF. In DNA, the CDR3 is TGTGCCAGTAGTATACTAGGGAGGGCCAGCTTCGCCGGGGAGCTGTTTTTT.

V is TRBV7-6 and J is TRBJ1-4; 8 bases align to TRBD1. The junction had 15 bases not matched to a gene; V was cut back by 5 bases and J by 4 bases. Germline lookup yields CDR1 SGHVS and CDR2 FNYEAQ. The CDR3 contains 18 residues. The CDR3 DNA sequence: TGTGCCAGCAGCCTAAGGGCTCGACAGGGGATGGGTAATGAAAAACTGTTTTTT. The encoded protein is CASSLRARQGMGNEKLFF.

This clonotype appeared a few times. CDR3 in amino acids: CASSALWSVEGYTF. The CDR3 nucleotides read TGTGCCAGCAGCGCTTTGTGGTCCGTTGAAGGCTACACCTTC. V is TRBV11-3 and J is TRBJ1-2; D unclear. CDR1 is SGHNT, CDR2 YENEEA, per germline. Trimming shortened V by 5 bases and J by 8 bases, and 18 bases separated the two germline ends. This CDR3 is 14 amino acids long.

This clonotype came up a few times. CDR3 loop: CSARDLVRLAGTDTQYF. The CDR3 coding sequence is TGCAGTGCTAGAGATCTTGTCCGACTAGCGGGGACAGATACGCAGTATTTT. The chain uses TRBV20-1 and TRBJ2-3; 11 bases are a match to TRBD2. With 0 bases clipped from V and 3 bases from J, the junction kept 8 bases outside the gene matches. From germline, CDR1 is DFQATT and CDR2 SNEGSKA (reference sequence). This CDR3 contains 17 residues.

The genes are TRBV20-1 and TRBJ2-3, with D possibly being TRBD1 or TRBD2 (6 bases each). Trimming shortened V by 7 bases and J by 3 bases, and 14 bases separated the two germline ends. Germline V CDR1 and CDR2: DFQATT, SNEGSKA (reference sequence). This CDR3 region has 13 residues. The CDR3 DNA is TGCAGTGTTTTGGGGGGCTCGACAGATACGCAGTATTTT. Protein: CSVLGGSTDTQYF.

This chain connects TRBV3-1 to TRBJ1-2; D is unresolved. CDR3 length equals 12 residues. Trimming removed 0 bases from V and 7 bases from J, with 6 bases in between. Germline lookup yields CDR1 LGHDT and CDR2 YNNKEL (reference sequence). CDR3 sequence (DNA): TGTGCCAGCAGCCAAGAGGCTTTTGGCTACACCTTC. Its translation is CASSQEAFGYTF.

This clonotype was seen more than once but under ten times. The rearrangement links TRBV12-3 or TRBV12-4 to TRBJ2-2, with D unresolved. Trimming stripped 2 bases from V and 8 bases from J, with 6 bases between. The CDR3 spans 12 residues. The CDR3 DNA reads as TGTGCCAGCAGTTTAAGGGTGGGGGAGCTGTTTTTT. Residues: CASSLRVGELFF.